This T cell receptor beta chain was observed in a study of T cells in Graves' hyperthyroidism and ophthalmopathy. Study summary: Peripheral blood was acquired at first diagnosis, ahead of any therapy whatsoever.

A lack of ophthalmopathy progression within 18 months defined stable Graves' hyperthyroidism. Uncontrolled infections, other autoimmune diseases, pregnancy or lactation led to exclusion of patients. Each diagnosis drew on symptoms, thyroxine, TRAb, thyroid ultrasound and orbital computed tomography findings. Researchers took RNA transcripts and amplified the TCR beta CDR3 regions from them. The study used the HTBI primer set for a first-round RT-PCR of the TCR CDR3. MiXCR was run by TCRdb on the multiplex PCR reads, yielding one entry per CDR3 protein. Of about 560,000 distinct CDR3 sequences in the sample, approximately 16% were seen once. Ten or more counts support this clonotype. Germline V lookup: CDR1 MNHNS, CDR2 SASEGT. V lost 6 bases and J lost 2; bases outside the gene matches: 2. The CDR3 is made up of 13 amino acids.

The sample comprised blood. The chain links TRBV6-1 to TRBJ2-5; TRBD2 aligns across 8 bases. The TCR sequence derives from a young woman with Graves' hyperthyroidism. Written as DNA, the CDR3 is TGTGCCAGCAGGACTAGCGTACAAGAGACCCAGTACTTC. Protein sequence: CASRTSVQETQYF.